A single TCR beta chain is shown here with its context. Its target is unknown. CDR1 LNHDA and CDR2 SQIVND come from the germline V gene (reference sequence). V lost 3 bases, J lost 6 bases, and 18 bases lay in between. This CDR3 region has 15 residues. This record belongs to a study of T cells in Graves' hyperthyroidism and ophthalmopathy. General study points: Model predictions of ophthalmopathy came a median approximately 6.2 months before onset. Ophthalmopathy could be told apart from stable hyperthyroidism with a 13 V-J model.

The study left out patients who had uncontrolled infection, other autoimmune disease, pregnancy or lactation. The TCR beta CDR3 regions underwent amplification using RNA transcripts as the source. Researchers ran a first-round RT-PCR on the TCR CDR3 using the HTBI primer set. Each CDR3 protein gets one entry after TCRdb re-called the multiplex PCR reads with MiXCR. The sample has roughly 300,000 distinct CDR3 sequences, more than 11% seen once. This clonotype originated in a woman aged 30 to 39 with Graves' hyperthyroidism. V and J are TRBV19 and TRBJ2-7; D is possibly TRBD1 (8 bases). What was sequenced was blood. CDR3 nucleotide sequence: TGTGCCAGTAGTATTCGGGGGGACAGGTACGTCGAGCAGTACTTC. As protein: CASSIRGDRYVEQYF.